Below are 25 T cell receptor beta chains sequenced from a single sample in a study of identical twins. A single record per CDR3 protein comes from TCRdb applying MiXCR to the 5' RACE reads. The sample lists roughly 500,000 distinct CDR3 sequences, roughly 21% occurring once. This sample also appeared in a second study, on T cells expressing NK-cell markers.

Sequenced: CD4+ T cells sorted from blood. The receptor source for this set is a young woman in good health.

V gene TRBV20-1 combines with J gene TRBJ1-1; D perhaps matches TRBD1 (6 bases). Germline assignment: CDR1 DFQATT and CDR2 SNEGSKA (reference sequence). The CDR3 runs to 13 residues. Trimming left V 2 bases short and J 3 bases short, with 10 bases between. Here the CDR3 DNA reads TGCAGTGCTAGACAGGGGTTTTACACTGAAGCTTTCTTT. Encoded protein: CSARQGFYTEAFF.

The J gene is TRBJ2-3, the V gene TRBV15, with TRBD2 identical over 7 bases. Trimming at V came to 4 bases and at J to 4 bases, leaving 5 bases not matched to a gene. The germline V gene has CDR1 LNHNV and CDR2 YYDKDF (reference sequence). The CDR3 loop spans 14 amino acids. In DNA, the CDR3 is TGTGCCACCAGCACCGGACTAGTTCCAGATACGCAGTATTTT. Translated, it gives CATSTGLVPDTQYF.

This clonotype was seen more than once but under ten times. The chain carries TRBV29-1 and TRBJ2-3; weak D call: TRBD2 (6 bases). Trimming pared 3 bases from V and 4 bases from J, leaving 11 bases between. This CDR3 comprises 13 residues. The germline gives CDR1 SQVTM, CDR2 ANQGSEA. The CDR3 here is CSVDRGNADTQYF. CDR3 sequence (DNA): TGCAGCGTTGATCGGGGGAACGCAGATACGCAGTATTTT.

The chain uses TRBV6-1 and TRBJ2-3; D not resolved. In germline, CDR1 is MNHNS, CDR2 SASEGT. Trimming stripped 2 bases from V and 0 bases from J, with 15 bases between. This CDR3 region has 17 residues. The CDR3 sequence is CASSEFVPSLSTDTQYF. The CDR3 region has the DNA TGTGCCAGCAGTGAATTTGTCCCTTCCCTTAGCACAGATACGCAGTATTTT.

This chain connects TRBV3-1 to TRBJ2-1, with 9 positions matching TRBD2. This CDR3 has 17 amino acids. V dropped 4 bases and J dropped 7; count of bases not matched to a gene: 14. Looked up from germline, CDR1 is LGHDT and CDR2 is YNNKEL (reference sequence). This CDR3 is CASSPVAGEGHENEQFF. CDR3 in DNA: TGTGCCAGCAGCCCTGTAGCGGGAGAGGGTCATGAGAATGAGCAGTTCTTC.

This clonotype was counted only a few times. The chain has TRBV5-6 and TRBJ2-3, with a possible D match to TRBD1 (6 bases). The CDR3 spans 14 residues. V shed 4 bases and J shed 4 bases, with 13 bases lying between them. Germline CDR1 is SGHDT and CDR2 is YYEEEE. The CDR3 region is CASSPDPGADTQYF. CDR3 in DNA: TGTGCCAGCAGCCCCGACCCAGGGGCAGATACGCAGTATTTT.

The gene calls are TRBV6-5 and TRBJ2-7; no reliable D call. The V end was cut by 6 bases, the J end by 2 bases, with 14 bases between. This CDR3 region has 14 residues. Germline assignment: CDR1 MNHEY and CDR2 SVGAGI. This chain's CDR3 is CASRYAGKTYEQYF. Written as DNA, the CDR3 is TGTGCCAGCAGATATGCAGGTAAAACCTACGAGCAGTACTTC.

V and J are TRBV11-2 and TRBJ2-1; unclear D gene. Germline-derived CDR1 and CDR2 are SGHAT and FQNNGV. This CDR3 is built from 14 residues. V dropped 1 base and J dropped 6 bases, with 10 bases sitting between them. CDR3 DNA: TGTGCCAGCAGCTTAGGCGGCCCTAGCAATGAGCAGTTCTTC. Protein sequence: CASSLGGPSNEQFF.

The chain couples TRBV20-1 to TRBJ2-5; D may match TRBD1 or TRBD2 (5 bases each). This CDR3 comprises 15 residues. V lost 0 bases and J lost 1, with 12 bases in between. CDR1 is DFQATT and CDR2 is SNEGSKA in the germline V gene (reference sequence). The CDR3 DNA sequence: TGCAGTGCTAGAGATCCCACGGGGCCCCAAGAGACCCAGTACTTC. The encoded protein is CSARDPTGPQETQYF.

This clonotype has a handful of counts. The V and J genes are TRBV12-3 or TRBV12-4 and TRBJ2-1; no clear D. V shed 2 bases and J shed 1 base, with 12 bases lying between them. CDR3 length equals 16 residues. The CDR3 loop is CASSLTGPRSYNEQFF. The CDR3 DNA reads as TGTGCCAGCAGTTTAACCGGGCCTCGTTCCTACAATGAGCAGTTCTTC.

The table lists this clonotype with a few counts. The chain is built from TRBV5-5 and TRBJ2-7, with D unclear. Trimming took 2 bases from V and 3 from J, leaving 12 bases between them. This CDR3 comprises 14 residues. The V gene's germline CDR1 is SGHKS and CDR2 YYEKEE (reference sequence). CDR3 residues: CASSLMGFNYEQYF. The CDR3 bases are TGTGCCAGCAGCTTAATGGGGTTCAACTACGAGCAGTACTTC.

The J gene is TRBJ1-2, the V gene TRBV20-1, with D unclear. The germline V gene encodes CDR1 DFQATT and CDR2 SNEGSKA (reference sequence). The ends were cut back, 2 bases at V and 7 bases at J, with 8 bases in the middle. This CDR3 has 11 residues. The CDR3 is CSARRVLGYTF. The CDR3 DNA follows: TGCAGTGCTAGAAGGGTTCTTGGCTACACCTTC.

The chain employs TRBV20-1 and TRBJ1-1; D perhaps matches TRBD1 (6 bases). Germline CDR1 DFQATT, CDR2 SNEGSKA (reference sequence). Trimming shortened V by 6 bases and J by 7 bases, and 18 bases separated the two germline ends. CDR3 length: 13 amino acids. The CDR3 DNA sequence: TGCAGTGCAGGTAGGACAGCGGTCGGTGAAGCTTTCTTT. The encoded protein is CSAGRTAVGEAFF.

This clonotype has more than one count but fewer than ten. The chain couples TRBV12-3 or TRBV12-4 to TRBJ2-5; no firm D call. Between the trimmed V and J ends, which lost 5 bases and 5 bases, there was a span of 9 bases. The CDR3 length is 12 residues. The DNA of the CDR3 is TGTGCCAGCAGTCGTCGGTCGGAGACCCAGTACTTC. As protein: CASSRRSETQYF.

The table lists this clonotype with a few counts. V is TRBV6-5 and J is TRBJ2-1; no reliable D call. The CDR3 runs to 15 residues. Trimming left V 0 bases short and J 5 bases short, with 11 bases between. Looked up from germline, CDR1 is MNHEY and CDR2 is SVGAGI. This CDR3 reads CASSYSLWPNNEQFF. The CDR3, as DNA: TGTGCCAGCAGTTACTCGCTTTGGCCCAACAATGAGCAGTTCTTC.

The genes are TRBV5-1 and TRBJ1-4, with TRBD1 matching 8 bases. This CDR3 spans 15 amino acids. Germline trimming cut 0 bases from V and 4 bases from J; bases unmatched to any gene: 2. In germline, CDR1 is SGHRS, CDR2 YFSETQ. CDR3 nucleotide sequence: TGCGCCAGCAGCTTGGCGACAGGGGATAATGAAAAACTGTTTTTT. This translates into CASSLATGDNEKLFF.

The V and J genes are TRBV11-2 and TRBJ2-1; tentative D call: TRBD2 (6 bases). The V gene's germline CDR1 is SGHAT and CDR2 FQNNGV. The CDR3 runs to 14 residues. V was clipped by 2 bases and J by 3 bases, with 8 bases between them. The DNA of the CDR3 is TGTGCCAGCAGCTTACGGGAGATCTACAATGAGCAGTTCTTC. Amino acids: CASSLREIYNEQFF.

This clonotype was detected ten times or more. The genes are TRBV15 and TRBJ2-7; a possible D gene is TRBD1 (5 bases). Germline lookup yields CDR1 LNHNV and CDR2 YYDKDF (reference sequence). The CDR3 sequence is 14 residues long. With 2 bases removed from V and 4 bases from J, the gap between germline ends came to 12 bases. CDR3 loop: CATSRNRPGYEQYF. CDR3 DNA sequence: TGTGCCACCAGCAGAAACAGACCAGGGTACGAGCAGTACTTC.

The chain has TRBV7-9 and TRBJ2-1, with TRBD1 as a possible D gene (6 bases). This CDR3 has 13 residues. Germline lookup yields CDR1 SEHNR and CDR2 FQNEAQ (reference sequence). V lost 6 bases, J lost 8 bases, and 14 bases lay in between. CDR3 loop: CASRLTTGHEQFF. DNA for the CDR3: TGTGCCAGCAGGCTCACGACAGGCCATGAGCAGTTCTTC.

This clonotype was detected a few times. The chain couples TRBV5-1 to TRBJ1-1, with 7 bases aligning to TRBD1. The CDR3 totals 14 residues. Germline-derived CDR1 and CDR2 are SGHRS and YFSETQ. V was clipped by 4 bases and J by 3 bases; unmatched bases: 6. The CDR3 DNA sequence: TGCGCCAGCAGCGTCCGGGACAGACACACTGAAGCTTTCTTT. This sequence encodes CASSVRDRHTEAFF.

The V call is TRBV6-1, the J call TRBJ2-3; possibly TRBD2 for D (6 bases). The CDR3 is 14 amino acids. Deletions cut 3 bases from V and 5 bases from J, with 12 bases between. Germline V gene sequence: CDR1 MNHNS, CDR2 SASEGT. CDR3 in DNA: TGTGCCAGCAGTGAGGGGGGAGGACTAGATACGCAGTATTTT. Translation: CASSEGGGLDTQYF.

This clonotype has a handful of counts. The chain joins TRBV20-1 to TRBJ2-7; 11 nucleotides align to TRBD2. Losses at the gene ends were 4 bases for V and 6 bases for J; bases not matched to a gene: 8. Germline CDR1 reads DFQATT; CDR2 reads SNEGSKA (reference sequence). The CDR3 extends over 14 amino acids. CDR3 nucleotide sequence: TGCAGTGCTACACGACTAGCGGGAAGGATCGAGCAGTACTTC. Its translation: CSATRLAGRIEQYF.

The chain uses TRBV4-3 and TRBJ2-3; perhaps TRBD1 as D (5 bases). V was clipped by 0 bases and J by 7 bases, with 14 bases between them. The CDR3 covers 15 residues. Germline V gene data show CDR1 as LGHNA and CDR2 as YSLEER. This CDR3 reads CASSQDQMRTNTQYF. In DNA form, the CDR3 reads TGCGCCAGCAGCCAAGATCAGATGCGGACAAATACGCAGTATTTT.

Here the CDR3 reads CSAKRAGKLFF. In DNA form, the CDR3 reads TGCAGTGCTAAAAGGGCCGGAAAACTGTTTTTT. This chain joins TRBV20-1 and TRBJ1-4, with D hard to call. Germline loops: CDR1 DFQATT, CDR2 SNEGSKA (reference sequence). The CDR3 loop spans 11 amino acids. Trimming removed 4 bases at V and 10 bases at J, with 10 bases between.

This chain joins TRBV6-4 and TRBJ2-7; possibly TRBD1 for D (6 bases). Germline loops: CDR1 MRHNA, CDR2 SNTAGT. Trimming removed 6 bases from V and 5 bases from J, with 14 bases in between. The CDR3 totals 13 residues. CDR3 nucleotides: TGTGCCAGCAGAGACAGGACCCCCAACGAGCAGTACTTC. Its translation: CASRDRTPNEQYF.